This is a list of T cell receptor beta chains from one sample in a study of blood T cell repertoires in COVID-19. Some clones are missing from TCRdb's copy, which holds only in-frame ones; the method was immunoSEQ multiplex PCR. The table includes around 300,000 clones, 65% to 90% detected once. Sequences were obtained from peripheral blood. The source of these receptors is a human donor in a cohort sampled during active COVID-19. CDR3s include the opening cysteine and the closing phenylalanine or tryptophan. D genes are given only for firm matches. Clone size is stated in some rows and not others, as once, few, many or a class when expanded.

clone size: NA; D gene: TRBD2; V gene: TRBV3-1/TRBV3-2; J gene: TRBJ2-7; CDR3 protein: CASSSISGGEQYF; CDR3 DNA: TGTGCCAGCAGCTCTATTAGCGGGGGAGAGCAGTACTTC
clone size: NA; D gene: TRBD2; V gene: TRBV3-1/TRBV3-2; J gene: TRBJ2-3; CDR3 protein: CASSKSGLAADTQYF; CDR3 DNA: TGTGCCAGCAGCAAGAGTGGACTAGCGGCAGATACGCAGTATTTT
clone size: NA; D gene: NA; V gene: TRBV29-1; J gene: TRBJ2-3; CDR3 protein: CSVDGVSSTDTQYF; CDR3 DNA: TGCAGCGTAGACGGGGTATCGAGCACAGATACGCAGTATTTT
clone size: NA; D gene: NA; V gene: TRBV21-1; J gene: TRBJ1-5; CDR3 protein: CASSNSKRQGFYSNQPQHF; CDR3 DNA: TGTGCCAGCAGCAATAGCAAGCGACAGGGTTTTTATAGCAATCAGCCCCAGCATTTT
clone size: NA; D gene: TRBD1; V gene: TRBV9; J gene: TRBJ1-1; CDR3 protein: CASRPYKVGTGVNTEAFF; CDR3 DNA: TGTGCCAGCAGACCCTATAAGGTGGGGACAGGGGTGAACACTGAAGCTTTCTTT
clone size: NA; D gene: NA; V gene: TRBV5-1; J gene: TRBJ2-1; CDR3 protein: CASSLRFGGQGEQFF; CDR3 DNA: TGCGCCAGCAGCTTGAGGTTTGGGGGCCAAGGTGAGCAGTTCTTC
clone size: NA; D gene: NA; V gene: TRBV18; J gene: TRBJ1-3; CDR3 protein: CASSPPEWASGNTIYF; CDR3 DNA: TGTGCCAGCTCACCACCCGAGTGGGCCTCTGGAAACACCATATATTTT
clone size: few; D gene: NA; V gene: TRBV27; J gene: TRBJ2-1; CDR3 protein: CASSFRRNAYNEQFF; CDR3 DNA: TGTGCCAGCAGTTTTCGGAGGAACGCCTACAATGAGCAGTTCTTC
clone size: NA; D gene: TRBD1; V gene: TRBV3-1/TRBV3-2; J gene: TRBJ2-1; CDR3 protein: CASSDRQGHEQFF; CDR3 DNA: TGTGCCAGCAGCGACAGACAGGGTCATGAGCAGTTCTTC
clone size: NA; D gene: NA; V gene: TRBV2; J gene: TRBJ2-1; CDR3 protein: CASSYETSHDEQFF; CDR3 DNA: TGTGCCAGCAGTTATGAGACTAGTCACGATGAGCAGTTCTTC
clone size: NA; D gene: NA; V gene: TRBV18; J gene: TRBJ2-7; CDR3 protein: CASSLAVTYEQYF; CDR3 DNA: TGTGCCAGCTCCCTGGCGGTTACCTACGAGCAGTACTTC
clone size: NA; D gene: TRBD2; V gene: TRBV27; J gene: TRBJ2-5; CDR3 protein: CASSFSPGGIGETQYF; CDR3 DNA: TGTGCCAGCAGTTTCTCCCCGGGGGGGATCGGAGAGACCCAGTACTTC
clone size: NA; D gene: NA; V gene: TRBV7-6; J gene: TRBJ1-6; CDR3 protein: CASNPTGRENSPLHF; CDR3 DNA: TGTGCCAGCAACCCAACGGGGCGGGAGAATTCACCCCTCCACTTT
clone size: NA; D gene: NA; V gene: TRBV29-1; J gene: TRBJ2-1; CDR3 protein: CSAGSSYNEQFF; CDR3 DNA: TGCAGTGCGGGGAGCTCCTACAATGAGCAGTTCTTC
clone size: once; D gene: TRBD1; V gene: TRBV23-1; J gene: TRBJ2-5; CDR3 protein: CASSQLGQLGEIEGETQYF; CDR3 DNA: TGCGCCAGCAGTCAACTGGGACAGTTGGGTGAAATTGAAGGGGAGACCCAGTACTTC
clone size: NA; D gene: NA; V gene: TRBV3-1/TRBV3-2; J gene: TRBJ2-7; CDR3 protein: CASSQEGSPSYEQYF; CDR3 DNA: TGTGCCAGCAGCCAAGAGGGGAGTCCCTCCTACGAGCAGTACTTC
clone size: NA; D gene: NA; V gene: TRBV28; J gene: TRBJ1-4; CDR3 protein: CASSSWTVTNEKLFF; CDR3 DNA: TGTGCCAGCAGTTCGTGGACAGTAACTAATGAAAAACTGTTTTTT
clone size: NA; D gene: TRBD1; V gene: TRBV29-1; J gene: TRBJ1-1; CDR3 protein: CSATRGGTNAEAFF; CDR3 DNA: TGCAGCGCCACCCGAGGGGGCACGAACGCTGAAGCTTTCTTT
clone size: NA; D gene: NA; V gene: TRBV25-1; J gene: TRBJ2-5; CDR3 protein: CASSPNPTETQYF; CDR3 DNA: TGTGCCAGCAGTCCCAACCCTACGGAGACCCAGTACTTC
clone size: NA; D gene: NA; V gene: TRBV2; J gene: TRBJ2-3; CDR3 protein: CASSEPPRGAGTQYF; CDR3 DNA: TGTGCCAGCAGTGAGCCACCCCGGGGGGCAGGTACGCAGTATTTT
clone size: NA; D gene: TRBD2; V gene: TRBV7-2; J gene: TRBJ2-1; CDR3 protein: CASTLQASGRGEQFF; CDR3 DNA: TGTGCCAGCACCCTCCAAGCTAGCGGGAGAGGTGAGCAGTTCTTC
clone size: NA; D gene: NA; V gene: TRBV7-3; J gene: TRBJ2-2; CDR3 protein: CASSLQTGPAGRATGELFF; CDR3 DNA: TGTGCCAGCAGCTTACAGACGGGACCGGCGGGGCGGGCCACCGGGGAGCTGTTTTTT
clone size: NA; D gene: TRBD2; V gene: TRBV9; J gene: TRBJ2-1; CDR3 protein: CASSVATTSGLNEQFF; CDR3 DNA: TGTGCCAGCAGCGTAGCTACGACTAGCGGACTGAATGAGCAGTTCTTC
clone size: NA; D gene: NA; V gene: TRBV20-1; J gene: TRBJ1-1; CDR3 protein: CSAGANTEAFF; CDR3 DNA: TGCAGTGCTGGAGCAAACACTGAAGCTTTCTTT
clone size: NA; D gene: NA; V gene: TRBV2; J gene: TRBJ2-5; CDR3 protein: CASSVLGQSETQYF; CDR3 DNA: TGTGCCAGCAGTGTTCTCGGACAGTCAGAGACCCAGTACTTC
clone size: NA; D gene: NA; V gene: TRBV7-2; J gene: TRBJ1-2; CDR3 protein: CASSPREGLRGYTF; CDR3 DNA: TGTGCCAGCAGCCCCAGGGAGGGCCTCAGGGGCTACACCTTC
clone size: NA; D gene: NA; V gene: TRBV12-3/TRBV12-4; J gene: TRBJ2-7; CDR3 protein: CASSLPTYEQYF; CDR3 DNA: TGTGCCAGCAGTTTACCCACCTACGAGCAGTACTTC
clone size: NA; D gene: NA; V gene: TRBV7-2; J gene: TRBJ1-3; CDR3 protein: CASGLQASGNTIYF; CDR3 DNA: TGTGCCAGCGGCCTCCAGGCCTCTGGAAACACCATATATTTT
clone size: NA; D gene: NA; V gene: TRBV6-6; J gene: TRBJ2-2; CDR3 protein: CASRVREELFF; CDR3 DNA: TGTGCCAGCAGAGTCAGGGAGGAGCTGTTTTTT
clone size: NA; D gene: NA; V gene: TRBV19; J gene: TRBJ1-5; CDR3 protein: CASIGTNRNQPQHF; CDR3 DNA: TGTGCCAGTATTGGGACAAATCGCAATCAGCCCCAGCATTTT
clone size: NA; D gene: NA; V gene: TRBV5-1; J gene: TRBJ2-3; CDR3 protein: CASSSGTHSTDTQYF; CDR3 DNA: TGCGCCAGCAGCTCAGGGACACATAGCACAGATACGCAGTATTTT
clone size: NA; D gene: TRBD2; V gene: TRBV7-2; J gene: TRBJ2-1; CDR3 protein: CASSQTSGMVGSYNEQFF; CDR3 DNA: TGTGCCAGCAGCCAGACTAGCGGGATGGTAGGGTCCTACAATGAGCAGTTCTTC
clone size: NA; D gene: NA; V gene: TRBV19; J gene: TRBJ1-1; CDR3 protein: CASLTFAAATEAFF; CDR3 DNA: TGTGCCAGTCTCACCTTTGCGGCCGCCACTGAAGCTTTCTTT
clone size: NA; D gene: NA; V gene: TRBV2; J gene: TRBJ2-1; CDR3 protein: CASSEEQGSHNEQFF; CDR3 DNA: TGTGCCAGCAGTGAAGAACAGGGTTCCCACAATGAGCAGTTCTTC
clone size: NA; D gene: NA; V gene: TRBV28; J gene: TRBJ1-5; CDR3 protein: CASEATFDQPQHF; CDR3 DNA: TGTGCCAGCGAAGCAACCTTTGATCAGCCCCAGCATTTT
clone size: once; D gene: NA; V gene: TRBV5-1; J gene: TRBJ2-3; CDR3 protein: CASSLVGTSTDTQYF; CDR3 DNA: TGCGCCAGCAGCTTGGTTGGGACTAGCACAGATACGCAGTATTTT
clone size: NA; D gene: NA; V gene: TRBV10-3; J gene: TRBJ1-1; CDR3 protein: CAIREVGGTEAFF; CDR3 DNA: TGTGCCATCAGAGAGGTCGGCGGCACTGAAGCTTTCTTT
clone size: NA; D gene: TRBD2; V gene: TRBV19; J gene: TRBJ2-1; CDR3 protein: CASSITSGIWGEQFF; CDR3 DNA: TGTGCCAGTAGTATCACAAGCGGGATCTGGGGTGAGCAGTTCTTC
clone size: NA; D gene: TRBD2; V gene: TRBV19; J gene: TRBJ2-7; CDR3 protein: CASSIGLAGEQYF; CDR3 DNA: TGTGCCAGTAGTATAGGGCTAGCGGGCGAGCAGTACTTC
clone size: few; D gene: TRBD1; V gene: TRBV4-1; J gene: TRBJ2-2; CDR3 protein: CASRKGATGAGELFF; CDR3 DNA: TGCGCCAGCCGAAAAGGGGCCACAGGGGCCGGGGAGCTGTTTTTT
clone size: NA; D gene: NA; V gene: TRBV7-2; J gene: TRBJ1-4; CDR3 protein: CASSPAGHGEKLFF; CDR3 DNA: TGTGCCAGCAGCCCAGCGGGCCATGGAGAAAAACTGTTTTTT
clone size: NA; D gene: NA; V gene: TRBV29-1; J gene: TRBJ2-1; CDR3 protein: CSVNYLGAGGSYNEQFF; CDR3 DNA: TGCAGCGTAAATTACCTAGGAGCGGGTGGGTCCTACAATGAGCAGTTCTTC
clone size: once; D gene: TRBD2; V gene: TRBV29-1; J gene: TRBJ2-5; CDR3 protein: CSVWGREETQYF; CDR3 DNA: TGCAGCGTATGGGGGAGGGAAGAGACCCAGTACTTC
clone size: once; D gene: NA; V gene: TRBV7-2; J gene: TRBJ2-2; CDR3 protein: CASSLTPGLNTGELFF; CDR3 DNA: TGTGCCAGCAGCTTAACACCAGGCCTGAACACCGGGGAGCTGTTTTTT
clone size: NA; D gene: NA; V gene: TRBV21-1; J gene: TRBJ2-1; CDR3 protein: CASSQGTMNCLNEQFF; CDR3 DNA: TGTGCCAGCAGCCAGGGGACCATGAATTGTTTGAATGAGCAGTTCTTC
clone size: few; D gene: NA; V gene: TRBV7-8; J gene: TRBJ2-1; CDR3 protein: CASSLIGLGVTGSQGNEQFF; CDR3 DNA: TGTGCCAGCAGCTTAATCGGGTTAGGGGTAACTGGTTCACAGGGCAATGAGCAGTTCTTC
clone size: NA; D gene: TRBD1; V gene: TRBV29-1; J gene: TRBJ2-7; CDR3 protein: CSGLTGGRNEQYF; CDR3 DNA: TGCAGCGGCTTGACAGGGGGTCGTAACGAGCAGTACTTC
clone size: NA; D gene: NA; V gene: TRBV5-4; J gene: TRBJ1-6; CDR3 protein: CASSWEQGSYNSPLHF; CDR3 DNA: TGTGCCAGCAGCTGGGAACAGGGATCCTATAATTCACCCCTCCACTTT
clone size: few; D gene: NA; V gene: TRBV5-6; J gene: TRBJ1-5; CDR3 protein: CASSAGGRLNSNQPQHF; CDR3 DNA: TGTGCCAGCAGCGCCGGGGGAAGGCTGAATAGCAATCAGCCCCAGCATTTT
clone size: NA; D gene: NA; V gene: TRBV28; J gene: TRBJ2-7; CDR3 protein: CASRSPGLYYEQYF; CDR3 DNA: TGTGCCAGCAGGTCCCCGGGACTTTACTACGAGCAGTACTTC
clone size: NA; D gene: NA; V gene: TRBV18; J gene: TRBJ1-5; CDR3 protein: CASSPSGGTNQPQHF; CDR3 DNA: TGTGCCAGCTCACCGTCAGGTGGTACCAATCAGCCCCAGCATTTT
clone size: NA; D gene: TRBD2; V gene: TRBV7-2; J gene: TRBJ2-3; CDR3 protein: CASRGTSGGDTQYF; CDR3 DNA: TGTGCCAGCAGGGGGACTAGCGGGGGAGATACGCAGTATTTT
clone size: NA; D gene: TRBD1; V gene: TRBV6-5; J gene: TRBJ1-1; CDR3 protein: CASSSTLGTGEVSAFF; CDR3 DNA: TGTGCCAGCAGTTCTACGTTGGGGACAGGGGAGGTCTCAGCTTTCTTT
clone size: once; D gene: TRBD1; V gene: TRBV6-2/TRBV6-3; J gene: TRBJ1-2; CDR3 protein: CASSPRGPSYGYTF; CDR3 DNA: TGTGCCAGCAGTCCCAGGGGGCCGAGCTATGGCTACACCTTC
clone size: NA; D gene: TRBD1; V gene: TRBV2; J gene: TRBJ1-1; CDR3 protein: CASGTVKNTEAFF; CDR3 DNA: TGTGCCAGCGGGACAGTGAAGAACACTGAAGCTTTCTTT
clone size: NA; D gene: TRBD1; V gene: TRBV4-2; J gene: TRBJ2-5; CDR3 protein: CASSHRDRDQETQYF; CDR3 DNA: TGTGCCAGCAGCCACCGTGACAGGGACCAAGAGACCCAGTACTTC
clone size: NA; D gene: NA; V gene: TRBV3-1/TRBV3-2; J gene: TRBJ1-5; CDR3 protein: CASSQYPPGVAKQPQHF; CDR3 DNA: TGTGCCAGCAGCCAATACCCACCGGGAGTTGCGAAGCAGCCCCAGCATTTT